These T cell receptor beta chains were read from a single sample in a study of molecular identifiers for immune sequencing clone quantification. TCRdb passed the PCR reads through MiXCR, listing each CDR3 protein once. The sample records about 630,000 distinct CDR3 sequences, roughly 25% being singletons. Sequenced: naive CD8+ T cells from blood, with Jurkat cell RNA spiked in. Receptors originate from a human donor in good health. Some libraries in this study had Jurkat cell RNA spiked in. Each CDR3 is given without its conserved first and last residue. Not every row has a clone size; where given, it reads once, few, many or a size class.

V gene | clone size | CDR3 protein
TRBV6-2/TRBV6-3 | many | ASSYQGSTEAF
TRBV20-1 | NA | SARAVKGRGLGQPQH
TRBV4-1 | many | ASSSRQGPNTEAF
TRBV29-1 | many | SVVGPGGIDTGELF
TRBV19 | few | ASSISGRTSYEQY
TRBV20-1 | few | SARDWDRTFTPSNQPQH
TRBV5-5 | NA | AGSLWGANQPQH
TRBV20-1 | few | SASEYPRSGTYNEQF
TRBV29-1 | many | SVVTAGLAYEQY
TRBV7-9 | few | ASSSTYSWRYGYT
TRBV28 | many | ASSLLYRGHEQY
TRBV6-2/TRBV6-3 | many | ASSYRENSQETQY
TRBV7-6 | few | ASSSGATSYGQY
TRBV21-1 | many | ASISPSGAMNTEAF
TRBV3-1 | NA | ASSQDLRATNEKLF
TRBV6-1 | NA | ASTTGANTGELF
TRBV5-1 | many | ASSVEPDRRPEAF
TRBV30 | many | AWSVGAAMIYT
TRBV10-2 | many | ASRWTGVTDTQY
TRBV5-4 | many | ASSPAGTDYNEQF
TRBV5-1 | few | ASSLEEYYGYT
TRBV24-1 | many | ATSDSYGFTDTQY
TRBV5-5 | many | ASSLRAGGRNQPQH
TRBV12-3/TRBV12-4 | NA | ASSPPGGGGADTQY
TRBV7-2 | once | ASSLIAFSSTGTQY